This TCR beta chain emerged from a study of T-cell reconstitution after alpha-beta-depleted transplantation in children. It was with unique molecular identifiers that the TCRbeta library was prepared. One entry per CDR3 protein results from TCRdb running MiXCR on the PCR reads. This sample yields approximately 350,000 distinct CDR3 sequences, of which 10% to 13% are seen a single time; 2% to 3% belongs to the top ten. J was trimmed by 0 bases and V by 2 bases; bases with no gene match: 9. The CDR3 has 19 amino acids. The germline V gene encodes CDR1 LGHNA and CDR2 YNFKEQ. This clonotype was seen at least ten times.

The rearrangement joins TRBV4-2 to TRBJ2-1, with 11 nucleotides matching TRBD2. The material was PBMCs from the stem cell graft donor, obtained from the stem cell graft. The source of this sequence is a human donor who donated a stem cell graft to a child with acute lymphoblastic leukemia. The CDR3 nucleotides are TGTGCCAGCAGCCAATCGGGACTAGCGGCAATGAGCTCCTACAATGAGCAGTTCTTC. Its protein is CASSQSGLAAMSSYNEQFF.